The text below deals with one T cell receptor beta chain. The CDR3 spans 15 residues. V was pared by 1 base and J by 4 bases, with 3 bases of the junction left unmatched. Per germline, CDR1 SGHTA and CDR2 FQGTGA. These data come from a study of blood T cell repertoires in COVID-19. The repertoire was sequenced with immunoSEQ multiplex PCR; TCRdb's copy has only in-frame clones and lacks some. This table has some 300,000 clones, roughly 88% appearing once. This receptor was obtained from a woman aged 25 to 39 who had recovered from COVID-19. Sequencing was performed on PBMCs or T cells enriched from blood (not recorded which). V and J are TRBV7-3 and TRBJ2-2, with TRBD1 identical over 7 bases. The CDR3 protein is CASSLKGAGTGELFF. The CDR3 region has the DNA TGTGCCAGCAGCTTAAAGGGGGCAGGCACCGGGGAGCTGTTTTTT. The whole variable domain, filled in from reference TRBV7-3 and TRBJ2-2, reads GAGVSQTPSNKVTEKGKYVELRCDPISGHTALYWYRQSLGQGPEFLIYFQGTGAADDSGLPNDRFFAVRPEGSVSTLKIQRTERGDSAVYLCASSLKGAGTGELFFGEGSRLTVL.